This passage covers 32 T cell receptor beta chains from one sample sequenced in a study of OX40 agonist ivuxolimab in advanced cancers. Some clones are missing from TCRdb's copy, which holds only in-frame ones; the method was immunoSEQ multiplex PCR. The table has about 98,000 clones, about 92% seen once. This specimen was CD4+ or CD8+ T cells sorted from blood, taken in a trial of the OX40 agonist ivuxolimab. All receptors come from an adult with an advanced solid tumor such as melanoma, head and neck, liver or kidney cancer.

This chain uses TRBV13 with TRBJ1-1; D remains ambiguous. The CDR3 contains 15 residues. The ends were cut back, 0 bases at V and 1 base at J, with 9 bases in the middle. In germline, CDR1 is PRHDT, CDR2 FYEKMQ (reference sequence). The CDR3 region is CASSLGLNSNTEAFF. The CDR3 region has the DNA TGTGCCAGCAGCTTAGGCCTAAACTCGAACACTGAAGCTTTCTTT.

This chain uses TRBV5-8 with TRBJ2-1; unclear D gene. In germline, CDR1 is SGHTS, CDR2 YDEGEE. The CDR3 sequence is 13 residues long. Trimming removed 1 base at V and 4 bases at J, with 6 bases between. In nucleotides, the CDR3 is TGTGCCAGCAGCTTGTCAGCTTACAATGAGCAGTTCTTC. As protein: CASSLSAYNEQFF.

This chain connects TRBV27 to TRBJ2-6; D remains unclear. Trimming cost V 5 bases and J 3 bases, with 5 bases left between them. The CDR3 loop spans 13 amino acids. The germline gives CDR1 MNHEY, CDR2 SMNVEV (reference sequence). DNA for the CDR3: TGTGCCAGCAGTCACCGTGGGGCCAACGTCCTGACTTTC. Translated, it gives CASSHRGANVLTF.

The chain combines TRBV6-5 with TRBJ2-7, with D possibly called TRBD1 or TRBD2 (5 bases each). With 8 bases removed from V and 5 bases from J, the gap between germline ends came to 19 bases. Germline V gene sequence: CDR1 MNHEY, CDR2 SVGAGI. The CDR3 spans 14 residues. CDR3 nucleotides: TGTGCCAGCTCCTTGGCCGGGGCGGTACACGAGCAGTACGTC. Amino acid sequence: CASSLAGAVHEQYV.

The chain recombines TRBV5-1 with TRBJ1-3; possible D gene TRBD1, 5 bases. Germline loops: CDR1 SGHRS, CDR2 YFSETQ. The CDR3 has 15 residues. V was clipped by 0 bases and J by 2 bases, with 9 bases between them. The CDR3 spells CASSLGGTTGNTIYF. The CDR3 nucleotides read TGCGCCAGCAGCTTGGGGGGGACTACTGGAAACACCATATATTTT.

The rearrangement uses TRBV28 and TRBJ1-2; D gene ambiguous. This CDR3 is built from 14 residues. V was shortened by 7 bases and J by 8 bases, with 20 bases between the two germline ends. Germline CDR1 MDHEN, CDR2 SYDVKM. CDR3 DNA: TGTGCCAGCACCCCACGTTTCACCTACTTAGGCTACACCTTC. This translates into CASTPRFTYLGYTF.

The V and J genes are TRBV4-2 and TRBJ2-1; 16 bases agree with TRBD2. The V segment lost 2 bases and the J segment 1 base; nucleotides outside the gene matches: 8. The CDR3 spans 20 residues. The V gene's germline CDR1 is LGHNA and CDR2 YNFKEQ. The CDR3 protein is CASSQTPGLAGGPSYNEQFF. CDR3 in DNA: TGTGCCAGCAGCCAAACACCGGGACTAGCGGGAGGGCCGTCCTACAATGAGCAGTTCTTC.

V is TRBV4-2 and J is TRBJ1-1; D may be TRBD1 (6 bases). V was clipped by 5 bases and J by 4 bases, with 14 bases between them. The CDR3 is 14 residues long. The germline gives CDR1 LGHNA, CDR2 YNFKEQ. Written as DNA, the CDR3 is TGTGCCAGCAGCTCCACGCAGGGGTCCACTGAAGCTTTCTTT. Its protein product is CASSSTQGSTEAFF.

The sample holds one count of this clone. J is TRBJ2-6 and V is TRBV27; D uncertain. Germline-derived CDR1 and CDR2 are MNHEY and SMNVEV (reference sequence). The CDR3 is made up of 13 amino acids. V lost 3 bases to trimming and J lost 3 bases, with 3 bases between them. DNA for the CDR3: TGTGCCAGCAGTTTCTTTGGGGCCAACGTCCTGACTTTC. Amino acid sequence: CASSFFGANVLTF.

The gene calls are TRBV19 and TRBJ1-1, with 7 bases aligning to TRBD1. V lost 5 bases, J lost 3 bases, and 6 bases stayed unmatched. CDR1 is LNHDA and CDR2 is SQIVND in the germline V gene (reference sequence). The CDR3 has 14 amino acids. The CDR3 region is CASSLRDSYTEAFF. Here the CDR3 DNA reads TGTGCCAGTAGTCTAAGGGACAGCTACACTGAAGCTTTCTTT. Complete variable domain (other parts from reference TRBV19 and TRBJ1-1): DGGITQSPKYLFRKEGQNVTLSCEQNLNHDAMYWYRQDPGQGLRLIYYSQIVNDFQKGDIAEGYSVSREKKESFPLTVTSAQKNPTAFYLCASSLRDSYTEAFFGQGTRLTVV.

This rearrangement joins TRBV30 to TRBJ1-5; D call uncertain. CDR1 is GTSNPN and CDR2 is SVGIG in the germline V gene (reference sequence). Trimming pared 2 bases from V and 6 bases from J, leaving 11 bases between. CDR3 length: 13 residues. Written as DNA, the CDR3 is TGTGCCTGGAGTTCTAGGGCGCGTCAGCCCCAGCATTTT. It encodes CAWSSRARQPQHF. Looking up the rest from reference TRBV30 and TRBJ1-5 gives the full variable domain: SQTIHQWPATLVQPVGSPLSLECTVEGTSNPNLYWYRQAAGRGLQLLFYSVGIGQISSEVPQNLSASRPQDRQFILSSKKLLLSDSGFYLCAWSSRARQPQHFGDGTRLSIL.

The chain uses TRBV5-4 and TRBJ2-2; possible D gene TRBD1, 6 bases. Trimming cost V 3 bases and J 4 bases, with 16 bases left between them. The CDR3 is 16 amino acids. CDR1 SGHNT and CDR2 YYREEE come from the germline V gene (reference sequence). CDR3 sequence reads: CASSSMGALGTGELFF. The CDR3 bases are TGTGCCAGCAGCTCTATGGGGGCCTTGGGCACCGGGGAGCTGTTTTTT. Full variable domain (missing parts from reference TRBV5-4 and TRBJ2-2): ETGVTQSPTHLIKTRGQQVTLRCSSQSGHNTVSWYQQALGQGPQFIFQYYREEENGRGNFPPRFSGLQFPNYSSELNVNALELDDSALYLCASSSMGALGTGELFFGEGSRLTVL.

The chain carries TRBV7-9 and TRBJ2-1, with TRBD2 as a possible D gene (7 bases). The CDR3 is made up of 17 amino acids. Looked up from germline, CDR1 is SEHNR and CDR2 is FQNEAQ (reference sequence). V dropped 4 bases and J dropped 0 bases, with 16 bases sitting between them. This chain's CDR3 is CASSSRGAGASYNEQFF. The CDR3 nucleotides read TGTGCCAGCAGCTCTAGAGGGGCGGGGGCCTCCTACAATGAGCAGTTCTTC.

This rearrangement joins TRBV5-6 to TRBJ2-7, with 7 bases lining up with TRBD2. Germline CDR1 and CDR2: SGHDT and YYEEEE. The CDR3 is 15 residues long. V trimming: 3 bases; J trimming: 2 bases; junction bases outside the gene matches: 8. The CDR3 is CASSSGGDYTYEQYF. The DNA of the CDR3 is TGTGCCAGCAGCTCCGGCGGGGACTACACCTACGAGCAGTACTTC.

The chain employs TRBV28 and TRBJ2-7; 9 bases line up with TRBD1. This CDR3 is 14 amino acids long. Per germline, CDR1 MDHEN and CDR2 SYDVKM. Written as DNA, the CDR3 is TGTGCCAGCAGAAGACCGGGACAGGGATTCCCAATAACCGTC. Protein sequence: CASRRPGQGFPITV.

This sequence joins TRBV9 and TRBJ2-1; 7 bases match TRBD1. CDR1 is SGDLS, CDR2 YYNGEE, per germline. V lost 2 bases to trimming and J lost 4 bases; unmatched junction nucleotides: 6. This CDR3 is built from 15 residues. Written as DNA, the CDR3 is TGTGCCAGCAGCGTGACAGGGACGGCTTACAATGAGCAGTTCTTC. It is translated as CASSVTGTAYNEQFF. Using reference TRBV9 and TRBJ2-1 for the parts outside the CDR3, the full variable domain is DSGVTQTPKHLITATGQRVTLRCSPRSGDLSVYWYQQSLDQGLQFLIQYYNGEERAKGNILERFSAQQFPDLHSELNLSSLELGDSALYFCASSVTGTAYNEQFFGPGTRLTVL.

V is TRBV4-1 and J is TRBJ1-1; D is unresolved. V was clipped by 0 bases and J by 2 bases, with 13 bases between them. The CDR3 is 16 residues long. Germline V gives CDR1 MGHRA, CDR2 YSYEKL. In DNA form, the CDR3 reads TGCGCCAGCAGCCAAGATTCTGCAGGCCCCAACACTGAAGCTTTCTTT. This gives the protein CASSQDSAGPNTEAFF.

The chain recombines TRBV7-9 with TRBJ2-7; 10 positions match TRBD2. The CDR3 has 14 amino acids. V lost 4 bases and J lost 2; bases outside the gene matches: 2. The V gene's germline CDR1 is SEHNR and CDR2 FQNEAQ (reference sequence). This CDR3 is CASSSLAGTYEQYF. CDR3 in DNA: TGTGCCAGCAGCTCACTAGCGGGAACCTACGAGCAGTACTTC.

This chain links TRBV11-1 with TRBJ2-3; unclear D gene. V lost 6 bases, J lost 0 bases, and 7 bases lay in between. Per germline, CDR1 SGHAT and CDR2 FQDESV (reference sequence). This CDR3 is built from 13 residues. CDR3 loop: CASSQPSTDTQYF. The CDR3 DNA is TGTGCCAGCAGTCAGCCTAGCACAGATACGCAGTATTTT.

This clone showed up just once. The chain couples TRBV11-3 to TRBJ2-3, with no clear D. Per the germline V gene, CDR1 is SGHNT and CDR2 is YENEEA. The germline V and J ends were trimmed by 5 bases and 4 bases, with 10 bases remaining between them. The CDR3 totals 13 residues. In DNA form, the CDR3 reads TGTGCCAGCAGCGCCGGAAGGGCAGATACGCAGTATTTT. Translation: CASSAGRADTQYF.

This chain connects TRBV27 to TRBJ1-6; D call uncertain. The V and J ends lost 5 bases and 6 bases respectively, with 14 bases between them. This CDR3 has 15 amino acids. The germline CDR1 and CDR2 sequences are MNHEY and SMNVEV (reference sequence). The CDR3 DNA follows: TGTGCCAGCAGTAGGAGGGATCGGGTTAATTCACCCCTCCACTTT. This sequence encodes CASSRRDRVNSPLHF.

This clone has only one observation. The genes are TRBV7-2 and TRBJ2-1; 8 bases fit TRBD2. Per the germline V gene, CDR1 is SGHTA and CDR2 is FQGNSA. This CDR3 region has 19 residues. J was trimmed by 0 bases and V by 5 bases; bases with no gene match: 15. The CDR3 DNA reads as TGTGCCAGCAGCCCTAGGAGGCTAGCGGGCTTAAGCTCCTACAATGAGCAGTTCTTC. Protein product: CASSPRRLAGLSSYNEQFF.

The V call is TRBV6-5, the J call TRBJ2-7; D perhaps matches TRBD2 (5 bases). The V end lost 6 bases, the J end lost 2 bases, and 14 bases lay between the germline ends. Germline values: CDR1 MNHEY, CDR2 SVGAGI. The length of the CDR3 is 14 residues. CDR3 coding DNA: TGTGCCAGCAGGAGAGCGGCCGCCGCCTACGAGCAGTACGTC. Its protein is CASRRAAAAYEQYV.

This clone showed up just once. The rearrangement joins TRBV18 to TRBJ2-5, with D perhaps being TRBD1 or TRBD2 (5 bases each). In germline, CDR1 is KGHSH, CDR2 LQKENI. Trimming removed 5 bases at V and 3 bases at J, with 16 bases between. The CDR3 length is 15 residues. CDR3 amino acids: CASSSNSGTEETQYF. The CDR3 coding sequence is TGTGCCAGCTCATCGAATTCCGGGACCGAAGAGACCCAGTACTTC.

The chain joins TRBV4-2 to TRBJ1-3; D not certain. CDR3 length equals 13 residues. Trimming shortened V by 1 base and J by 4 bases, and 5 bases separated the two germline ends. The germline V gene has CDR1 LGHNA and CDR2 YNFKEQ. This CDR3 is CASSQVSGNTIYF. The DNA for the CDR3 is TGTGCCAGCAGCCAAGTATCGGGAAACACCATATATTTT.

The V gene is TRBV4-3, the J gene TRBJ1-1; D is unclear. Germline values: CDR1 LGHNA, CDR2 YSLEER. Trimming removed 3 bases from V and 4 bases from J, with 15 bases in between. There are 15 residues in the CDR3. CDR3 nucleotide sequence: TGCGCCAGCAGCCAGGCGGGTGGGGTGGGCACTGAAGCTTTCTTT. It yields the protein CASSQAGGVGTEAFF.

The chain employs TRBV6-5 and TRBJ2-2, with a possible D match to TRBD2 (5 bases). Germline CDR1 and CDR2: MNHEY and SVGAGI. The V end was cut by 2 bases, the J end by 3 bases, with 7 bases between. The CDR3 sequence is 14 residues long. The CDR3 here is CASSYERYTGELFF. The CDR3 DNA sequence: TGTGCCAGCAGTTACGAGCGGTACACCGGGGAGCTGTTTTTT.

This rearrangement joins TRBV4-1 to TRBJ1-5, with TRBD1 matching over 7 bases. V dropped 0 bases and J dropped 4; count of bases not matched to a gene: 9. In germline, CDR1 is MGHRA, CDR2 YSYEKL. This CDR3 has 17 residues. CDR3 sequence reads: CASSQDILTGENQPQHF. The CDR3 nucleotides read TGCGCCAGCAGCCAAGATATCCTTACAGGGGAAAATCAGCCCCAGCATTTT.

Note on this clone: The sample contains more than one DNA sequence encoding this CDR3. The chain links TRBV28 to TRBJ2-5, with a possible D match to TRBD1 (6 bases). CDR1 is MDHEN and CDR2 is SYDVKM in the germline V gene. V was shortened by 6 bases and J by 2 bases, with 13 bases between the two germline ends. The CDR3 totals 14 residues. CDR3 sequence: CASSRLGGQETQYF. Here the CDR3 DNA reads TGTGCCAGCAGCCGTCTAGGGGGACAAGAGACCCAGTACTTC.

This clone was observed a single time. J is TRBJ2-3 and V is TRBV7-3; D ambiguous. The V end was cut by 2 bases, the J end by 5 bases, with 11 bases between. Looked up from germline, CDR1 is SGHTA and CDR2 is FQGTGA. The CDR3 extends over 14 amino acids. The CDR3 sequence: CASSLGYGKDTQYF. CDR3 nucleotide sequence: TGTGCCAGCAGCTTAGGATACGGCAAAGATACGCAGTATTTT.

This chain links TRBV27 with TRBJ1-6; a possible D gene is TRBD1 (6 bases). From germline, CDR1 is MNHEY and CDR2 SMNVEV (reference sequence). CDR3 size: 17 residues. Trimming stripped 6 bases from V and 0 bases from J, with 15 bases between. The CDR3 DNA sequence: TGTGCCAGCAGCCTGGGGGCAGGGAGCTCCTATAATTCACCCCTCCACTTT. Amino acid sequence: CASSLGAGSSYNSPLHF.

V is TRBV6-5 and J is TRBJ1-2; 7 nucleotides line up with TRBD1. Germline-derived CDR1 and CDR2 are MNHEY and SVGAGI. V lost 5 bases and J lost 8; bases outside the gene matches: 5. CDR3 length equals 12 residues. CDR3 nucleotide sequence: TGTGCCAGCAGTCGGGACAGTTGGGGCTACACCTTC. Encoded protein: CASSRDSWGYTF.